The clone carrying this T cell receptor beta chain was found once. Its antigen is unknown. The J segment lost 1 base and the V segment lost 1 base, leaving 3 bases of the junction unmatched. The CDR3 loop spans 15 amino acids. Germline V CDR1 and CDR2: MNHNS, SASEGT. Where ophthalmopathy was present, donors had moderate-to-severe activity, CAS ≥3, NOSPECS ≥4 and duration under 3 months. In this cohort, patients with other autoimmune diseases, uncontrolled infections, pregnancy or lactation were excluded. Fresh peripheral blood, over 9.5 ml, was the PBMC source. The data stem from a study of Graves' ophthalmopathy and Graves' hyperthyroidism. General observations from the study: Blood repertoires reportedly contained most expanded thyroid clonotypes above 0.001 frequency.

Investigators amplified TCR beta CDR3 regions from RNA transcripts. HTBI-primed first-round RT-PCR preceded second-round multiplex PCR. TCRdb passed the multiplex PCR reads through MiXCR, listing each CDR3 protein once. Of under 200,000 distinct CDR3 sequences listed, about 40% are singletons. The gene calls are TRBV6-1 and TRBJ1-2; TRBD1 aligns across 7 bases. The sample comprised peripheral blood. The origin of this receptor is a woman in her 40s with Graves' ophthalmopathy. CDR3: CASSEERGRNYGYTF. In DNA form, the CDR3 reads TGTGCCAGCAGTGAAGAGAGGGGGCGTAACTATGGCTACACCTTC.